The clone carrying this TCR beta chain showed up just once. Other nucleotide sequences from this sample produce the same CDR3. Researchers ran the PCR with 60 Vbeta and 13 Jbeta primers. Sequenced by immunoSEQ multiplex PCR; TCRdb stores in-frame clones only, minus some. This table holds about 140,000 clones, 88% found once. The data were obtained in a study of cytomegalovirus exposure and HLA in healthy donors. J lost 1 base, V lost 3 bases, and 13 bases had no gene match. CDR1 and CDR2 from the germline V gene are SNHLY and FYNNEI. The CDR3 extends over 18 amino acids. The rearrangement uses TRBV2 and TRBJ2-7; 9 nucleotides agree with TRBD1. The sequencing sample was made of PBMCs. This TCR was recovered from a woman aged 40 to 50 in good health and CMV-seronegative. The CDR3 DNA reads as TGTGCCAGCAGTGAGGCGCTGCTTCCGGGACAGGGATCCTACGAGCAGTACTTC. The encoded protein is CASSEALLPGQGSYEQYF.